Shown below are 12 T cell receptor beta chains from a single sample sequenced in a study of graft-versus-host responses after intestinal transplantation. Some clones are missing from TCRdb's copy, which holds only in-frame ones; the method was immunoSEQ multiplex PCR. This table has roughly 4,100 clones, over 65% appearing once. Graft specimens yielded both intraepithelial and lamina propria lymphocytes. This specimen consisted of ileum tissue, obtained 17 days after transplant. These receptors all come from a human patient who received an intestinal transplant, so some T cells may come from the graft donor.

This clone was counted only a few times. The rearrangement links TRBV5-1 to TRBJ2-5, with 10 bases fitting TRBD2. Germline V gene lookup returns CDR1 SGHRS and CDR2 YFSETQ. J lost 3 bases, V lost 3 bases, and 8 bases had no gene match. The CDR3 has 16 amino acids. CDR3: CASSSAWSGGEETQYF. DNA of the CDR3: TGCGCCAGCAGCTCGGCCTGGAGCGGGGGGGAAGAGACCCAGTACTTC.

The rearrangement joins TRBV4-1 to TRBJ2-7; 9 bases match TRBD1. Per the germline V gene, CDR1 is MGHRA and CDR2 is YSYEKL. The V segment lost 2 bases and the J segment 5 bases; nucleotides outside the gene matches: 1. This CDR3 has 13 residues. CDR3 in amino acids: CASSQRTGDEQYV. The CDR3 bases are TGCGCCAGCAGCCAACGGACAGGGGACGAGCAGTACGTC.

Only a few counts were recorded for this clone. V is TRBV6-5 and J is TRBJ1-2; 9 nucleotides line up with TRBD1. Germline loops: CDR1 MNHEY, CDR2 SVGAGI. V was pared by 6 bases and J by 5 bases, with 7 bases of the junction left unmatched. This CDR3 has 14 residues. The CDR3 nucleotides read TGTGCCAGCAGACTCGGACAGGGGAATTATGGCTACACCTTC. It encodes CASRLGQGNYGYTF.

The chain links TRBV9 to TRBJ2-1, with 7 bases identical to TRBD1. CDR1 is SGDLS, CDR2 YYNGEE, per germline. Trimming cost V 2 bases and J 9 bases; bases outside gene matches: 14. The CDR3 is made up of 16 amino acids. The CDR3 sequence: CASSVSRTGASSEQFF. As DNA, the CDR3 is TGTGCCAGCAGCGTGTCTAGGACAGGCGCCAGCAGTGAGCAGTTCTTC.

Here the CDR3 reads CASSLRLGGAKNIQYF. DNA of the CDR3: TGTGCCAGCAGCCTCCGTCTAGGTGGGGCCAAAAACATTCAGTACTTC. The V gene is TRBV7-2, the J gene TRBJ2-4; D unclear. Germline CDR1 SGHTA, CDR2 FQGNSA. The CDR3 contains 16 residues. With 5 bases removed from V and 1 base from J, the gap between germline ends came to 15 bases.

The genes are TRBV19 and TRBJ2-2, with 7 bases identical to TRBD1. The CDR3 contains 15 residues. V was clipped by 5 bases and J by 2 bases; unmatched bases: 5. CDR1 is LNHDA, CDR2 SQIVND, per germline (reference sequence). The CDR3 reads CASSPDRVNTGELFF. The CDR3 DNA is TGTGCCAGTAGTCCAGACAGGGTAAACACCGGGGAGCTGTTTTTT.

The chain uses TRBV5-4 and TRBJ1-2; 7 bases fit TRBD1. The length of the CDR3 is 15 residues. Germline V gene sequence: CDR1 SGHNT, CDR2 YYREEE (reference sequence). J gave up 2 bases and V 6 bases, and 10 bases lay outside the gene matches. CDR3: CASTTDRVVNYGYTF. The CDR3 DNA reads as TGTGCCAGCACTACTGACAGGGTAGTAAACTATGGCTACACCTTC.

This clone has more than one count but fewer than ten. The chain couples TRBV18 to TRBJ1-1; 10 bases map to TRBD1. Germline CDR1 reads KGHSH; CDR2 reads LQKENI. The J segment lost 6 bases and the V segment lost 2 bases, leaving 3 bases of the junction unmatched. CDR3 length: 14 residues. The CDR3 DNA reads as TGTGCCAGCTCACCAGACGGGACAGGGGCTGAAGCTTTCTTT. Protein product: CASSPDGTGAEAFF. Based on the CDR3 plus reference TRBV18 and TRBJ1-1, the full variable domain is NAGVMQNPRHLVRRRGQEARLRCSPMKGHSHVYWYRQLPEEGLKFMVYLQKENIIDESGMPKERFSAEFPKEGPSILRIQQVVRGDSAAYFCASSPDGTGAEAFFGQGTRLTVV.

This sequence joins TRBV11-2 and TRBJ2-2, with 7 positions matching TRBD1. The CDR3 loop spans 15 amino acids. Trimming cost V 2 bases and J 4 bases; bases outside gene matches: 4. The germline V gene encodes CDR1 SGHAT and CDR2 FQNNGV. The CDR3 coding sequence is TGTGCCAGCAGCTTACGACAGGGACGCACCGGGGAGCTGTTTTTT. It is translated as CASSLRQGRTGELFF. Full variable domain (rest looked up from reference TRBV11-2 and TRBJ2-2): EAGVAQSPRYKIIEKRQSVAFWCNPISGHATLYWYQQILGQGPKLLIQFQNNGVVDDSQLPKDRFSAERLKGVDSTLKIQPAKLEDSAVYLCASSLRQGRTGELFFGEGSRLTVL.

The V call is TRBV30, the J call TRBJ1-6; 8 nucleotides match TRBD1. This CDR3 comprises 13 residues. Trimming removed 4 bases from V and 9 bases from J; junction bases left unmatched: 5. CDR1 and CDR2 from the germline V gene are GTSNPN and SVGIG (reference sequence). CDR3 in amino acids: CAWTETGVSPLHF. CDR3 in DNA: TGTGCCTGGACTGAGACAGGGGTTTCACCCCTCCACTTT.

Concerning this clone: The same CDR3 arises from other DNA sequences in this sample as well. CDR3 DNA: TGTGCCAGCAGTTACTCTAAGGGGAACTATGGCTACACCTTC. It is translated as CASSYSKGNYGYTF. The chain couples TRBV6-6 to TRBJ1-2, with a weak D call TRBD1 (5 bases). CDR3 size: 14 residues. Germline V lookup: CDR1 MNHNY, CDR2 SVGAGI (reference sequence). Trimming pared 0 bases from V and 2 bases from J, leaving 7 bases between.

The rearrangement joins TRBV27 to TRBJ2-2, with 7 nucleotides matching TRBD1. V was pared by 2 bases and J by 1 base, with 1 base of the junction left unmatched. This CDR3 is 15 amino acids long. CDR1 and CDR2 (germline): MNHEY, SMNVEV (reference sequence). The CDR3 coding sequence is TGTGCCAGCAGTTTAGGGACAGTGAACACCGGGGAGCTGTTTTTT. Translating gives CASSLGTVNTGELFF.